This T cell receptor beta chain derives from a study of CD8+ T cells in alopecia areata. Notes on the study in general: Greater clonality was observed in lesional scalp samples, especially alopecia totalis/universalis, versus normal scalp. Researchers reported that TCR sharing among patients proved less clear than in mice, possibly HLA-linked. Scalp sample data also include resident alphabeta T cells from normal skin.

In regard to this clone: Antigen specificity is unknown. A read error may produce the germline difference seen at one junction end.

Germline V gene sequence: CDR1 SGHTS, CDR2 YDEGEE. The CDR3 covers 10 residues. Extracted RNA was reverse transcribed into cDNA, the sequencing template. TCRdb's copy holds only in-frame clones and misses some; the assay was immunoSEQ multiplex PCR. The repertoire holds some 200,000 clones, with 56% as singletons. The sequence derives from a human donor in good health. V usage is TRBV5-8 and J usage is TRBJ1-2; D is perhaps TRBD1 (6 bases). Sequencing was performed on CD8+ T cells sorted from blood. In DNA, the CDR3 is TGTGCCAGCAGCGGACGAGGACAGCACTTC. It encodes CASSGRGQHF. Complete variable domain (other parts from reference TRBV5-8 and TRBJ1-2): EAGVTQSPTHLIKTRGQQATLRCSPISGHTSVYWYQQALGLGLQFLLWYDEGEERNRGNFPPRFSGRQFPNYSSELNVNALELEDSALYLCASSGRGQHFGSGTRLTVV.